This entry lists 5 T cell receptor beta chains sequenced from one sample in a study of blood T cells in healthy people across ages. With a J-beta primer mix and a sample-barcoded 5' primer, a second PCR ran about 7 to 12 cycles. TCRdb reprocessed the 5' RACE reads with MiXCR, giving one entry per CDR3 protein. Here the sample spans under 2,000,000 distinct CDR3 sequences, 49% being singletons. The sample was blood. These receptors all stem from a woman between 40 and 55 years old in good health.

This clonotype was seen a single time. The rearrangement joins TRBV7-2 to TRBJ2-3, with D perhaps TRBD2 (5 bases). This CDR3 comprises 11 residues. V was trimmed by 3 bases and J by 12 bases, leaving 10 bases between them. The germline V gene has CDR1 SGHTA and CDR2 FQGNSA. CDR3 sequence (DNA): TGTGCCAGCAGCTTTGAACTAGTCCAGTATTTT. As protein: CASSFELVQYF. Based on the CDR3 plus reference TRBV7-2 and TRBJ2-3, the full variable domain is GAGVSQSPSNKVTEKGKDVELRCDPISGHTALYWYRQSLGQGLEFLIYFQGNSAPDKSGLPSDRFSAERTGGSVSTLTIQRTQQEDSAVYLCASSFELVQYFGPGTRLTVL.

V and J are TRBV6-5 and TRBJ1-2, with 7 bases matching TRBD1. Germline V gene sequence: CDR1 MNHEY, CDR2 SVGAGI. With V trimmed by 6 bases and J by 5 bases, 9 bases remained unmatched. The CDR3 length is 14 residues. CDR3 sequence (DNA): TGTGCCAGCAGGTCACAAGACAGGGTGTATGGCTACACCTTC. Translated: CASRSQDRVYGYTF.

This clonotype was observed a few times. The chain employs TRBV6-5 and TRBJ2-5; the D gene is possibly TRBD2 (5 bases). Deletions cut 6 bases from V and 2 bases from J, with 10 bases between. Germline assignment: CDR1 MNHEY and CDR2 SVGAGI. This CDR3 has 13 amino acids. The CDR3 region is CASSYGEQETQYF. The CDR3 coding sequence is TGTGCCAGCAGCTACGGGGAGCAAGAGACCCAGTACTTC.

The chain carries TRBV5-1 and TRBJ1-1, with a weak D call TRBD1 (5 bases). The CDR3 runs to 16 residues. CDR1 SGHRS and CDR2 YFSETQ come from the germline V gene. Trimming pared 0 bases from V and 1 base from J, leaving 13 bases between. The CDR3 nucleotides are TGCGCCAGCAGCTTGGATACGACAGCGGGGAACACTGAAGCTTTCTTT. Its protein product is CASSLDTTAGNTEAFF.

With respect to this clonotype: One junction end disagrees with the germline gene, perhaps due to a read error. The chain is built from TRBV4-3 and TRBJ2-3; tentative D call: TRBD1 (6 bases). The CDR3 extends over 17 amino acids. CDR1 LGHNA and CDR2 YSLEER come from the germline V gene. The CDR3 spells CASNQDWGHSRTDTQYF. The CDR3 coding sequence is TGCGCCAGCAACCAAGATTGGGGACACTCACGCACAGATACGCAGTATTTT.